These 9 T cell receptor beta chains came from one sample sequenced in a study of T cell changes during pregnancy in multiple sclerosis. Assay used: immunoSEQ multiplex PCR; TCRdb lists only in-frame clones, some missing. The sample has about 35,000 clones; approximately 90% are singletons. The sequenced sample was CD4+ T cells from peripheral blood mononuclear cells, obtained in the second trimester of pregnancy. The receptors shown here come from a female donor with multiple sclerosis, enrolled in a pregnancy study.

The rearrangement uses TRBV7-6 and TRBJ1-1; weak D call: TRBD1 (5 bases). The CDR3 consists of 13 residues. Germline V gene lookup returns CDR1 SGHVS and CDR2 FNYEAQ. The V gene lost 5 bases and the J gene lost 1 base, with 8 bases spanning the gap. In DNA, the CDR3 is TGTGCCAGCAGCCCGGGGGGGAACACTGAAGCTTTCTTT. Translating it yields CASSPGGNTEAFF.

V is TRBV9 and J is TRBJ1-3; 7 bases align to TRBD1. Germline assignment: CDR1 SGDLS and CDR2 YYNGEE. Germline trimming cut 3 bases from V and 2 bases from J; bases unmatched to any gene: 2. This CDR3 contains 14 residues. The CDR3 sequence: CASSGGQPGNTIYF. Here the CDR3 DNA reads TGTGCCAGCAGCGGGGGACAGCCTGGAAACACCATATATTTT.

This clone was counted between two and nine times. The CDR3 loop reads CASSPLLAGNYGYTF. As DNA, the CDR3 is TGCGCCAGCAGCCCTCTTTTGGCGGGTAACTATGGCTACACCTTC. The chain recombines TRBV4-3 with TRBJ1-2; D is uncertain. Trimming took off 4 bases at V and 1 base at J, with 13 bases between the two ends. CDR1 and CDR2 from the germline V gene are LGHNA and YSLEER. The CDR3 is 15 amino acids.

The chain employs TRBV5-1 and TRBJ1-3; D is ambiguous. CDR1 SGHRS and CDR2 YFSETQ come from the germline V gene. CDR3 size: 15 residues. V gave up 0 bases and J gave up 3 bases, with 10 bases separating them. CDR3 sequence reads: CASSLAGGHGNTIYF. In DNA form, the CDR3 reads TGCGCCAGCAGCTTGGCCGGAGGGCATGGAAACACCATATATTTT. Variable domain in full (rest from reference TRBV5-1 and TRBJ1-3): KAGVTQTPRYLIKTRGQQVTLSCSPISGHRSVSWYQQTPGQGLQFLFEYFSETQRNKGNFPGRFSGRQFSNSRSEMNVSTLELGDSALYLCASSLAGGHGNTIYFGEGSWLTVV.

CDR3 bases: TGTGCCAGCAGTGAACTCGAGGGGGACAGGGGGACCCTTTATGGCTACACCTTC. Protein product: CASSELEGDRGTLYGYTF. The V call is TRBV6-1, the J call TRBJ1-2; 11 nucleotides agree with TRBD1. The V and J ends lost 2 bases and 5 bases, in that order; junction bases with no gene match: 13. The germline gives CDR1 MNHNS, CDR2 SASEGT. The CDR3 is 18 amino acids.

The V gene is TRBV13, the J gene TRBJ2-2; D may be TRBD2 (5 bases). Trimming pared 1 base from V and 0 bases from J, leaving 9 bases between. This CDR3 comprises 16 residues. The germline V gene has CDR1 PRHDT and CDR2 FYEKMQ (reference sequence). CDR3 sequence (DNA): TGTGCCAGCAGCTTAGTAGCGCAGGCGAACACCGGGGAGCTGTTTTTT. This translates into CASSLVAQANTGELFF.

This clone was detected only a few times. The genes are TRBV2 and TRBJ1-5; D call uncertain. CDR1 and CDR2 from the germline V gene are SNHLY and FYNNEI. CDR3 size: 13 residues. The germline V and J ends were trimmed by 6 bases and 7 bases, with 13 bases remaining between them. This chain's CDR3 is CASSARVLQPQHF. The CDR3 DNA is TGTGCCAGCAGCGCGAGGGTCTTGCAGCCCCAGCATTTT.

This rearrangement joins TRBV7-9 to TRBJ1-1; TRBD1 might be the D (6 bases). This CDR3 comprises 14 residues. V lost 3 bases and J lost 4, with 12 bases in between. Germline V gene sequence: CDR1 SEHNR, CDR2 FQNEAQ (reference sequence). CDR3 coding DNA: TGTGCCAGCAGCTTTCAAAGGGGGATCACTGAAGCTTTCTTT. Protein sequence: CASSFQRGITEAFF.

This chain connects TRBV4-1 to TRBJ2-1; D call uncertain. V dropped 1 base and J dropped 0 bases, with 10 bases sitting between them. The CDR3 totals 16 residues. Germline lookup yields CDR1 MGHRA and CDR2 YSYEKL. In nucleotides, the CDR3 is TGCGCCAGCAGCCAAGCGAAGTTTAGCTCCTACAATGAGCAGTTCTTC. It translates to CASSQAKFSSYNEQFF.